The TCR beta chain described here comes from a study of cytomegalovirus exposure and HLA in healthy donors (dated by TCRdb to the late 2010s). Notes on the research overall: An earlier analysis of around 600 of the donors reported about 250 Gb of sequence data and 117 million unique TCR beta sequences from about 180 million T cells. Among some 400 genotyped donors of the cohort, an average of roughly 230,000 unique TCR beta nucleotide sequences was sequenced per donor, of which about 19% were non-productive. Rather than drawing on any new phenotypic data, the later analysis identified candidate immune exposures from TCR beta sequences and the way those sequences occurred across donors. The number of donors typed differed by locus, with about 620-630 for A, B, C, DRB1 and DQB1, roughly 520 for DQA1, under 610 for DPA1, and about 450 for DPB1. In addition to the first cohort of 500 to 850 subjects, a separate validation cohort of 120 different subjects was used. Every discovery cohort repertoire had been produced on one sequencing platform. Alongside the repertoire data, information on donor age, sex, ethnicity and CMV serostatus was compiled. HLA typing covered class I and class II loci at four-digit resolution. A later analysis re-examined previously published TCR beta repertoires from more than 600 donors and added high-resolution HLA genotyping to investigate patterns of TCR occurrence. An earlier analysis of 587 of the donors used high-throughput TCR beta sequencing to judge whether each TCR beta V gene segment behaved as functional or pseudogenic. Around 320 gigabases of sequencing data and 78 million or so unique TCR sequences were included in an early release covering 550 to 800 HLA-typed donors. The study used immunosequencing to profile the T cell repertoires of 666 subjects and linked those repertoires to cytomegalovirus serostatus. To predict cytomegalovirus infection status, the study combined high-throughput TCR immunosequencing, statistical association of individual TCRs with disease status, and machine learning. About 5 DR-DQ haplotypes were handled as single units for association and clustering, since linkage in the cohort was strong. Of the 300 to 500 genotyped donors, roughly 76% were placed in the genetic ancestry cluster associated with self-reported Caucasian donors. In a later genetic analysis, genome-wide SNP genotypes for about three fifths of the 666 donors were used, and that subset was treated as a discovery cohort. The study was designed to test whether signatures of past pathogen exposure could be identified by cataloging public T cell receptors. On the study overall, not on this receptor specifically: A cluster of highly shared sequence variants was judged likely to represent a technical artifact of the sequencing pipeline. Because counts were too low, 15 or so rarely observed V segments, including chromosome 9 orphons, were excluded from the earlier analysis of around 640 of the donors. In the study, approximately 150 TCR beta chains were listed as associated with cytomegalovirus. Compared with the roughly 670-donor mean, donors in an Asian-associated ancestry cluster had fewer N-insertions in productive TCRs, according to a later genetic analysis. V-gene and J-gene trimming of TCR beta chains was associated with a missense DCLRE1C variant in a later genetic analysis, and the association was replicated in an independent cohort. A further reported finding was that TCR beta sequences accurately predicted the HLA-A and HLA-B alleles for most subjects in the first cohort. The only immune exposure information available for the cohort was CMV serostatus. A later analysis reported that several top co-occurrence clusters appeared linked to parvovirus B19, influenza, CMV and Epstein-Barr virus. A few of the identified cytomegalovirus-associated TCR beta chains were confirmed in vitro to be specific for cytomegalovirus antigens. According to the authors, the approach could potentially be generalized to other disease states and immunological phenotypes. Across donors, most TCR sequences were observed very rarely, whereas some public TCRs were present in many individuals. Some IMGT-functional V segments, including TRBV6-2 and TRBV6-3, could not be distinguished by the 87-base-pair reads and were therefore excluded. HLA typing was unavailable for some donors at each locus, so association tests used only the typed subset. Presence/absence analyses assumed roughly uniform sequencing depth across donors, an assumption that may not hold. The cohort was sequenced for TCR beta chains only, and without alpha or paired-chain data the features that could be detected were limited. In a later analysis, TCR association rates were found to vary across HLA loci, with the most associated TCRs seen for DRB1 alleles and the fewest for HLA-C alleles. Specific HLA alleles were associated with over 15,000 TCR beta sequences at a false discovery rate of 0.05 in a later analysis. Compared with equally common non-associated chains, HLA-associated TCR beta chains in a later analysis were more clonally expanded and had lower generation probabilities. When HLA alleles, especially DR and DQ, strongly co-occurred, TCR associations were difficult to assign to individual alleles. In an earlier analysis of about 600 of the donors, most TCR beta V segments appeared in productive rearrangements about 87% or about 30% of the time, broadly matching IMGT annotations. In both the original and validation cohorts, the classifier was reported to diagnose cytomegalovirus status with high specificity and sensitivity. A later analysis found that most CMV-associated TCR beta chains appeared HLA-restricted, with HLA associations seemingly driven largely by CMV exposure. Correlated functional status among segregating V segments might be attributable to linkage disequilibrium, but an unknown experimental factor could not be ruled out.

The germline V gene encodes CDR1 PRHDT and CDR2 FYEKMQ (reference sequence). The CDR3 numbers 13 residues from cysteine through phenylalanine. Only CDR3 DNA is held: 39 bases, read in frame from base 1. V gives up 7 bases and J gives up 3 bases, and the segment between their germline ends measures 13 bases. The library relied on the immunoSEQ multiplex PCR assay. For the multiplex PCR, a mixture combining 60 forward primers for TCR Vbeta segments and 13 reverse primers for TCR Jbeta segments was used. The CDR3 region of rearranged TCR beta genes was amplified from genomic DNA with a multiplex PCR assay. On the Illumina HiSeq System, the amplified TCR beta libraries were sequenced as 87-base-pair reads. The source study handled its data this way. Across the 500 to 850 repertoires, a later analysis counted about 81 million unique TCR beta chains, approximately 10 million of which were shared by at least two donors. Raw reads were error-corrected and collapsed into unique sequences by a nearest-neighbor algorithm in which closely related sequences were merged to remove PCR and sequencing errors. V, D and J gene segments were assigned by aligning CDR3 sequences to IMGT reference sequences. Each retained sequence needed at least a six-nucleotide match to both a V gene segment and a J gene segment. A rearrangement counted as productive if the CDR3 had no stop codons and remained in frame with V and J, and every other rearrangement counted as non-productive. CDR3 was defined according to IMGT convention as the region running from the second conserved V-encoded cysteine to the conserved J-encoded phenylalanine. The earlier analysis of 587 of the donors excluded sequences that lacked an unambiguous match to a single V gene segment. An earlier analysis of about 590 of the donors classified V segments as functional when productive rearrangements were above 56.7% and as segregating when the standard deviation between donors was above 5%. To diagnose cytomegalovirus status from the catalog of TCR beta chain sequences, a statistical classification framework was built. V and J gene assignment, in a later analysis, came from comparing TCR nucleotide sequences with IMGT/GENE-DB human TR gene sequences. Using the TCRdist pipeline, a later analysis assigned CDR3 sequences along with most-parsimonious VDJ recombination scenarios. A later analysis defined each TCR beta chain by its CDR3 amino acid sequence plus V-gene family, and excluded reads lacking a unique V-gene family. In a later analysis, 450 to 600 highly shared, low-generation-probability nucleotide sequences were removed to address suspected cross-contamination and a sequencing artifact. In a later analysis, a clonal expansion index was calculated for each public chain from normalized within-repertoire ranks of inferred template counts. A later analysis computed generation probabilities with a VDJ recombination model fitted to out-of-frame rearrangements, and checked the results against IGoR. In a later analysis, hypergeometric tests were used to score TCR-TCR, TCR-HLA and TCR-CMV co-occurrence, with a repertoire-size bias correction applied to TCR pairs. False discovery rates were estimated in a later analysis by permuting HLA or CMV assignments 20 times. In a later analysis, co-occurring TCRs were grouped using DBSCAN, with TCRdist sequence similarity added in when clustering inside HLA-allele-positive subsets. Co-occurrence clustering excluded repertoires with fewer than 30,000 or more than 120,000 public chains, plus five with anomalous nucleotide sharing. TCRdb stores this immuneACCESS table with in-frame sequences only. Part of the clones is absent; in the studies checked, under half of the shortfall reflects unresolved V genes, and no reason is known for the rest. V, J and clone size were drawn from that table, and D and trimming were deduced from the DNA. In this sample the table shows roughly 80,000 clones, roughly 80% of which occur a single time. 2.4% of the sample rests with the top ten.

About this clone itself: This receptor's antigen is unknown. Base qualities are missing; no much larger clone stands one base away.

The cohort consisted of some 670 healthy bone marrow donors. All cohort members were sampled while nominally healthy, although unrecorded immune exposures were likely present. The donor was CMV seronegative and belonged to the group of 352 seronegative cohort members. Each donor provided a peripheral blood sample, and peripheral blood mononuclear cells were used for TCR beta sequencing. Genomic DNA was extracted from the blood cell samples with the Qiagen DNeasy Blood Extraction Kit. This sequence uses TRBV13 and TRBJ2-7; perhaps TRBD2 is the D gene, with 6 bases matching. The source material was PBMCs. The source of this sequence is a woman aged 45-65 years in good health and CMV-seronegative. The DNA reads TGTGCCAGCAAACTAGCTCTTAACTACGAGCAGTACTTC. Its coded protein is CASKLALNYEQYF.